This T cell receptor beta chain was documented in a study of OX40 agonist ivuxolimab in advanced cancers. Study-level background: An anti-OX40 (CD134) antibody with agonistic activity, ivuxolimab, was administered to patients. Study-level findings and limits: At 0.1 to 3.0 mg/kg and by week 6, CD4+ and CD8+ T cells in the blood had expanded clonally.

Comment on this clone: The antigen remains unidentified.

Only in-frame clones appear in the TCRdb table, and some are missing; sequencing was by immunoSEQ multiplex PCR. Of around 88,000 clones listed, 92% were seen once; the top ten hold roughly 0.5%. The V gene's germline CDR1 is SNHLY and CDR2 FYNNEI. CDR3 length equals 13 residues. The junction had 6 bases not matched to a gene; V was cut back by 9 bases and J by 8 bases. The chain combines TRBV2 with TRBJ1-6, with 8 bases that match TRBD1. Sequenced material: CD4+ or CD8+ T cells sorted from blood, taken in a trial of the OX40 agonist ivuxolimab. The TCR originated in an adult with an advanced solid tumor such as melanoma, head and neck, liver or kidney cancer. CDR3 amino acids: CARNRGKDSPLHF. CDR3 bases: TGTGCCAGAAACAGGGGGAAAGATTCACCCCTCCACTTT.